These 11 T cell receptor beta chains came from one sample sequenced in a study of T cell changes during pregnancy in multiple sclerosis. Profiling relied on immunoSEQ multiplex PCR, and the TCRdb table lists in-frame clones only, not all of them. Here the sample spans 40,000 to 50,000 clones, approximately 91% being singletons. Sequencing was performed on CD4+ T cells from peripheral blood mononuclear cells, taken after pregnancy. These receptor sequences come from a female donor in good health, enrolled as a control in a pregnancy study.

J is TRBJ1-2 and V is TRBV19; D unclear. Trimming took 11 bases from V and 4 from J, leaving 14 bases between them. Germline V gives CDR1 LNHDA, CDR2 SQIVND (reference sequence). The CDR3 contains 12 residues. CDR3 residues: CAVIDLGYGYTF. CDR3 nucleotides: TGTGCCGTTATAGACCTAGGCTATGGCTACACCTTC.

V usage is TRBV10-3 and J usage is TRBJ2-1; TRBD1 matches 7 bases. In germline, CDR1 is ENHRY, CDR2 SYGVKD. This CDR3 has 14 residues. J gave up 6 bases and V 8 bases, and 10 bases lay outside the gene matches. The CDR3 DNA reads as TGTGCCATCGGACGGGACAGAGGCGGCAATGAGCAGTTCTTC. It yields the protein CAIGRDRGGNEQFF.

The chain couples TRBV27 to TRBJ2-3; 8 bases are a match to TRBD1. CDR3 length: 17 residues. The germline gives CDR1 MNHEY, CDR2 SMNVEV (reference sequence). The V gene end was trimmed by 4 bases and the J gene end by 2 bases; junction bases not matched to a gene: 11. This chain's CDR3 is CASSWGSGTGDTDTQYF. The CDR3, as DNA: TGTGCCAGCAGTTGGGGATCCGGGACAGGAGACACAGATACGCAGTATTTT.

The gene calls are TRBV6-5 and TRBJ2-1, with 10 bases lining up with TRBD2. The CDR3 is 15 amino acids. J gave up 4 bases and V 4 bases, and 4 bases lay outside the gene matches. Germline CDR1 reads MNHEY; CDR2 reads SVGAGI. CDR3 residues: CASSSGTSAYNEQFF. In DNA form, the CDR3 reads TGTGCCAGCAGTTCCGGGACTAGCGCATACAATGAGCAGTTCTTC.

This clone showed up just a few times. The chain employs TRBV20-1 and TRBJ1-2; a weak D match, TRBD1 (6 bases). The CDR3 extends over 11 amino acids. Trimming shortened V by 6 bases and J by 7 bases, and 12 bases separated the two germline ends. Germline loops: CDR1 DFQATT, CDR2 SNEGSKA (reference sequence). In nucleotides, the CDR3 is TGCAGTGCAGCCTACAGGGTTGGCTACACCTTC. Its protein is CSAAYRVGYTF.

The chain links TRBV9 to TRBJ1-3, with TRBD1 identical over 7 bases. Germline CDR1 SGDLS, CDR2 YYNGEE. The CDR3 covers 16 residues. Trimming removed 3 bases from V and 0 bases from J; junction bases left unmatched: 6. The CDR3 sequence is CASSAGGQSSGNTIYF. CDR3 bases: TGTGCCAGCAGCGCAGGGGGACAGTCCTCTGGAAACACCATATATTTT.

V is TRBV7-2 and J is TRBJ2-7; TRBD2 aligns across 8 bases. Germline loops: CDR1 SGHTA, CDR2 FQGNSA. V lost 6 bases, J lost 7 bases, and 11 bases stayed unmatched. The CDR3 covers 14 residues. CDR3 sequence (DNA): TGTGCCAGCAGTTCCGGGACTAGTTCTAAGGAGCAGTACTTC. Encoded protein: CASSSGTSSKEQYF.

V usage is TRBV6-1 and J usage is TRBJ1-1, with D maybe TRBD1 (6 bases). V shed 8 bases and J shed 0 bases, with 10 bases lying between them. CDR1 is MNHNS and CDR2 is SASEGT in the germline V gene. The CDR3 covers 13 residues. The CDR3 DNA is TGTGCCAGCGACCAGGGGATGAACACTGAAGCTTTCTTT. This codes for CASDQGMNTEAFF.

This chain uses TRBV20-1 with TRBJ1-1; no definite D call. The CDR3 sequence is 10 residues long. With 3 bases removed from V and 4 bases from J, the gap between germline ends came to 3 bases. Germline-derived CDR1 and CDR2 are DFQATT and SNEGSKA (reference sequence). The CDR3 protein is CSARRTEAFF. The CDR3 DNA is TGCAGTGCTAGGCGCACTGAAGCTTTCTTT.

The chain joins TRBV19 to TRBJ2-3; D possibly corresponds to TRBD1 (6 bases). The germline CDR1 and CDR2 sequences are LNHDA and SQIVND (reference sequence). The CDR3 loop spans 15 amino acids. The CDR3 here is CPEVGTPRDTDTQYF. The CDR3 DNA reads TGTCCCGAGGTAGGGACACCCAGAGACACAGATACGCAGTATTTT. The whole variable domain, filled in from reference TRBV19 and TRBJ2-3, reads DGGITQSPKYLFRKEGQNVTLSCEQNLNHDAMYWYRQDPGQGLRLIYYSQIVNDFQKGDIAEGYSVSREKKESFPLTVTSAQKNPTAFYLCPEVGTPRDTDTQYFGPGTRLTVL.

This clone appeared once. V usage is TRBV28 and J usage is TRBJ2-7; 10 bases align to TRBD1. The CDR3 totals 13 residues. Germline values: CDR1 MDHEN, CDR2 SYDVKM. After removal of 5 bases from V and 11 bases from J, the junction contained 9 bases not matched to a gene. CDR3 DNA sequence: TGTGCCAGCAGTCGGACAGGGGGGGGTCCCAAGTACTTC. Amino acids: CASSRTGGGPKYF.